A single sample is the source of the 23 T cell receptor beta chains below, sequenced in a study of patients and donors after allogeneic stem cell transplantation (TCRdb year 2020). Library creation used RT-PCR. The run used a NextSeq 550. TCRdb handled the public reads itself, with Q25 trimming in fastp and clone calling in MiXCR, and kept productive beta chains. Each record represents a unique CDR3 protein, reported with the most common genes and DNA among its rows. For this sample there are 80,000 to 90,000 distinct CDR3 sequences; roughly 50% appear just once. Roughly 64% of the sample comes from the top ten. Sequencing was done on a sample of blood, either unsorted or a sorted T cell fraction (not recorded which). The receptors derive from a human donor who was either an allogeneic HSCT recipient or a stem cell or donor lymphocyte infusion donor (not recorded which). It is not recorded whose cells these are; they may come from a transplant donor.

This clonotype occurred a few times. The genes are TRBV13 and TRBJ1-1, with no clear D. Trimming took off 5 bases at V and 0 bases at J, with 16 bases between the two ends. Germline assignment: CDR1 PRHDT and CDR2 FYEKMQ (reference sequence). The CDR3 is 16 amino acids. The CDR3 nucleotides read TGTGCCAGCAGCACCGCGGGAGCGCTGATGAACACTGAAGCTTTCTTT. Translation: CASSTAGALMNTEAFF.

J is TRBJ2-7 and V is TRBV13, with D possibly being TRBD2 (6 bases). The germline V gene has CDR1 PRHDT and CDR2 FYEKMQ (reference sequence). The germline V and J ends were trimmed by 2 bases and 2 bases, with 13 bases remaining between them. There are 15 residues in the CDR3. In DNA form, the CDR3 reads TGTGCCAGCAGCTTAAGACTGAGCGGGCCCTACGAGCAGTACTTC. Translating gives CASSLRLSGPYEQYF.

The J gene is TRBJ1-1, the V gene TRBV7-9, with no clear D. This CDR3 region has 13 residues. V lost 3 bases and J 1 base, leaving 6 bases between the germline ends. CDR1 and CDR2 (germline): SEHNR, FQNEAQ (reference sequence). Here the CDR3 DNA reads TGTGCCAGCAGCTTCCCGCAGAACACTGAAGCTTTCTTT. Amino acids: CASSFPQNTEAFF. Variable domain in full (rest from reference TRBV7-9 and TRBJ1-1): DTGVSQNPRHKITKRGQNVTFRCDPISEHNRLYWYRQTLGQGPEFLTYFQNEAQLEKSRLLSDRFSAERPKGSFSTLEIQRTEQGDSAMYLCASSFPQNTEAFFGQGTRLTVV.

This clonotype was counted between two and nine times. The chain links TRBV12-3 or TRBV12-4 to TRBJ1-1; a possible D gene is TRBD1 (5 bases). The V end was cut by 4 bases, the J end by 3 bases, with 9 bases between. The CDR3 has 13 amino acids. The CDR3 region is CASSWGRYTEAFF. CDR3 DNA sequence: TGTGCCAGCAGTTGGGGACGTTACACTGAAGCTTTCTTT.

This clonotype is a singleton in its sample. This chain connects TRBV20-1 to TRBJ2-7; D unclear. CDR3 length: 11 residues. V was shortened by 3 bases and J by 1 base, with 4 bases between the two germline ends. Germline V gene sequence: CDR1 DFQATT, CDR2 SNEGSKA (reference sequence). The DNA of the CDR3 is TGCAGTGCTAGGGTTTCCTACGAGCAGTACTTC. Residues: CSARVSYEQYF.

This chain uses TRBV29-1 with TRBJ2-2; unclear D gene. The CDR3 loop spans 14 amino acids. V was cut by 1 base and J by 1 base, with 7 bases left in between. The V gene's germline CDR1 is SQVTM and CDR2 ANQGSEA. CDR3 in DNA: TGCAGCGTTGAAGTGGCGATGAACACCGGGGAGCTGTTTTTT. It is translated as CSVEVAMNTGELFF.

The chain carries TRBV20-1 and TRBJ1-3; D not resolved. This CDR3 is 13 amino acids long. Trimming cost V 6 bases and J 4 bases, with 13 bases left between them. In germline, CDR1 is DFQATT, CDR2 SNEGSKA (reference sequence). CDR3 coding DNA: TGCAGTGCCCCCCTTGGTGGGGGAAACACCATATATTTT. Protein product: CSAPLGGGNTIYF.

The genes are TRBV29-1 and TRBJ1-2; D remains ambiguous. Trimming cost V 2 bases and J 6 bases, with 10 bases left between them. The CDR3 covers 12 residues. The V gene's germline CDR1 is SQVTM and CDR2 ANQGSEA. CDR3 coding DNA: TGCAGCGTTGAATCAGTCGGAGATGGCTACACCTTC. It is translated as CSVESVGDGYTF. The full variable domain, in which reference TRBV29-1 and TRBJ1-2 provide the parts outside the CDR3, is SAVISQKPSRDICQRGTSLTIQCQVDSQVTMMFWYRQQPGQSLTLIATANQGSEATYESGFVIDKFPISRPNLTFSTLTVSNMSPEDSSIYLCSVESVGDGYTFGSGTRLTVV.

The rearrangement uses TRBV12-3 or TRBV12-4 and TRBJ1-4, with D possibly being TRBD1 (6 bases). The V gene lost 4 bases and the J gene lost 8 bases, with 26 bases spanning the gap. The CDR3 has 18 residues. The CDR3 spells CASSSSIGQPTGGEKLFF. DNA of the CDR3: TGTGCCAGCAGTTCCTCAATCGGACAGCCCACGGGGGGCGAAAAACTGTTTTTT.

The rearrangement links TRBV5-1 to TRBJ2-5; perhaps D is TRBD1 or TRBD2 (5 bases each). The ends were cut back, 2 bases at V and 5 bases at J, with 7 bases in the middle. The CDR3 extends over 12 amino acids. Germline CDR1 reads SGHRS; CDR2 reads YFSETQ. CDR3 protein: CASSFEGETQYF. Written as DNA, the CDR3 is TGCGCCAGCAGCTTTGAGGGGGAGACCCAGTACTTC.

The chain carries TRBV7-2 and TRBJ1-1; D is unclear. The CDR3 covers 13 residues. Germline V gene sequence: CDR1 SGHTA, CDR2 FQGNSA. V was pared by 1 base and J by 3 bases, with 6 bases between. DNA of the CDR3: TGTGCCAGCAGCTTAGTGAAGCACACTGAAGCTTTCTTT. This translates into CASSLVKHTEAFF.

The chain carries TRBV29-1 and TRBJ1-1; TRBD1 might be the D (6 bases). The germline V gene has CDR1 SQVTM and CDR2 ANQGSEA. There are 13 residues in the CDR3. The germline V and J ends were trimmed by 5 bases and 4 bases, with 14 bases remaining between them. CDR3 in DNA: TGCAGCGTTCTGAGGGGGGAGAGCACTGAAGCTTTCTTT. Its protein is CSVLRGESTEAFF. The variable domain in full, with the rest retrieved from reference TRBV29-1 and TRBJ1-1, is SAVISQKPSRDICQRGTSLTIQCQVDSQVTMMFWYRQQPGQSLTLIATANQGSEATYESGFVIDKFPISRPNLTFSTLTVSNMSPEDSSIYLCSVLRGESTEAFFGQGTRLTVV.

The V and J genes are TRBV27 and TRBJ2-3, with 14 positions matching TRBD2. J gave up 3 bases and V 2 bases, and 7 bases lay outside the gene matches. Germline CDR1 and CDR2: MNHEY and SMNVEV (reference sequence). This CDR3 spans 18 amino acids. The CDR3 nucleotides read TGTGCCAGCAGTTTAAAGGGGACTAGCGGGAGTAGGACAGATACGCAGTATTTT. It codes for CASSLKGTSGSRTDTQYF.

There are a few counts of this clonotype. The J gene is TRBJ2-5, the V gene TRBV5-1; maybe TRBD2 (5 bases). This CDR3 is built from 14 residues. CDR1 and CDR2 (germline): SGHRS, YFSETQ. V dropped 2 bases and J dropped 7 bases, with 15 bases sitting between them. Here the CDR3 reads CASSFELGIMTQYF. For the CDR3, the DNA is TGCGCCAGCAGCTTCGAACTAGGAATTATGACCCAGTACTTC. The entire variable domain, with the rest obtained from reference TRBV5-1 and TRBJ2-5, is as follows: KAGVTQTPRYLIKTRGQQVTLSCSPISGHRSVSWYQQTPGQGLQFLFEYFSETQRNKGNFPGRFSGRQFSNSRSEMNVSTLELGDSALYLCASSFELGIMTQYFGPGTRLLVL.

This clonotype came up a few times. V is TRBV29-1 and J is TRBJ1-5; the D is unclear. V gave up 0 bases and J gave up 0 bases, with 6 bases separating them. This CDR3 contains 14 residues. In germline, CDR1 is SQVTM, CDR2 ANQGSEA. CDR3 bases: TGCAGCGTTGAAGATCGGGTTAGCAATCAGCCCCAGCATTTT. It specifies CSVEDRVSNQPQHF.

This clonotype was seen only a few times. The J gene is TRBJ1-4, the V gene TRBV5-5, with unresolved D. Trimming removed 3 bases from V and 4 bases from J, with 10 bases in between. Germline-derived CDR1 and CDR2 are SGHKS and YYEKEE (reference sequence). The CDR3 length is 14 residues. The CDR3: CASSSPGVNEKLFF. Written as DNA, the CDR3 is TGTGCCAGCAGCTCGCCTGGGGTTAATGAAAAACTGTTTTTT.

The V gene is TRBV9, the J gene TRBJ2-3; D is unclear. Germline V gene lookup returns CDR1 SGDLS and CDR2 YYNGEE. The germline V and J ends were trimmed by 0 bases and 7 bases, with 9 bases remaining between them. The CDR3 covers 13 residues. The CDR3 nucleotides are TGTGCCAGCAGCGTAGCTGCATCTCATACGCAGTATTTT. It encodes CASSVAASHTQYF.

The chain has TRBV24-1 and TRBJ1-5; D remains ambiguous. Germline lookup yields CDR1 KGHDR and CDR2 SFDVKD. There are 12 residues in the CDR3. V was clipped by 5 bases and J by 4 bases, with 5 bases between them. The CDR3 spells CATSGGNQPQHF. In nucleotides, the CDR3 is TGTGCCACCAGTGGTGGAAATCAGCCCCAGCATTTT.

The chain links TRBV28 to TRBJ1-1, with D maybe TRBD1 (6 bases). CDR3 size: 13 residues. Germline V gene data show CDR1 as MDHEN and CDR2 as SYDVKM. V lost 7 bases and J 1 base, leaving 10 bases between the germline ends. The DNA of the CDR3 is TGTGCCAGCACTTGGACAGAGAACACTGAAGCTTTCTTT. This gives the protein CASTWTENTEAFF.

J is TRBJ1-4 and V is TRBV5-6; D gene uncertain. The CDR3 covers 13 residues. V lost 0 bases and J 6 bases, leaving 6 bases between the germline ends. Germline V CDR1 and CDR2: SGHDT, YYEEEE. The CDR3: CASSLGEDEKLFF. CDR3 coding DNA: TGTGCCAGCAGCTTGGGAGAGGATGAAAAACTGTTTTTT.

The chain links TRBV9 to TRBJ2-1, with D uncertain. The germline gives CDR1 SGDLS, CDR2 YYNGEE. This CDR3 region has 15 residues. The V end was cut by 4 bases, the J end by 2 bases, with 13 bases between. The CDR3: CASSPLSTTYNEQFF. DNA for the CDR3: TGTGCCAGCAGCCCACTGTCGACCACCTACAATGAGCAGTTCTTC.

The chain recombines TRBV7-2 with TRBJ1-1; D ambiguous. Trimming took off 1 base at V and 1 base at J, with 7 bases between the two ends. This CDR3 is built from 14 residues. Germline V gene lookup returns CDR1 SGHTA and CDR2 FQGNSA. DNA of the CDR3: TGTGCCAGCAGCTTAGATGGGAAGAACACTGAAGCTTTCTTT. Amino acid sequence: CASSLDGKNTEAFF.

This chain joins TRBV7-3 and TRBJ1-2, with D perhaps matching TRBD1 (5 bases). CDR3 length: 13 residues. Germline V gives CDR1 SGHTA, CDR2 FQGTGA. Trimming took 5 bases from V and 8 from J, leaving 15 bases between them. CDR3 in amino acids: CASSLGTTGGYTF. The CDR3 DNA sequence: TGTGCCAGCAGCCTCGGGACCACGGGAGGCTACACCTTC.